Listed below are T cell receptor beta chains from one sample, sequenced in a study of CD8 T cells in Susac syndrome. MiXCR, run by TCRdb on the immunoSEQ multiplex PCR reads, gives a single entry per CDR3 protein. The data contain some 190,000 distinct CDR3 sequences, about 95% of them singletons. The sequenced material came from CD4+ T cells from PBMCs. All receptors derive from a human donor in good health. Both conserved end residues are part of each CDR3. The order of the fields is CDR3 length, V gene, clone size, D gene, J gene, CDR3 protein, CDR3 DNA. A D gene is named only where the DNA matches it firmly. Clone sizes are given selectively: once, few, many, or a class where the clone is expanded.

>15|TRBV9|-|TRBD1|TRBJ1-2
CASSSGQGKGSGYTF
TGTGCCAGCAGCTCGGGACAGGGGAAGGGGAGTGGCTACACCTTC
>11|TRBV29-1|once|-|TRBJ1-1
CSVSLGTEAFF
TGCAGCGTGTCCTTGGGGACTGAAGCTTTCTTT
>15|TRBV7-9|-|-|TRBJ2-7
CASSLVLGTPYEQYF
TGTGCCAGCAGCTTAGTTTTGGGGACACCCTACGAGCAGTACTTC
>16|TRBV23-1|-|TRBD1|TRBJ2-7
CASSQSPTGGGYEQYF
TGCGCCAGCAGTCAATCGCCCACAGGGGGCGGGTACGAGCAGTACTTC
>14|TRBV5-6|-|-|TRBJ2-1
CASSLVGRPGEQFF
TGTGCCAGCAGCTTGGTGGGACGGCCTGGGGAGCAGTTCTTC
>13|TRBV7-8|-|TRBD1|TRBJ1-5
CASSSTGLQPQHF
TGTGCCAGCAGCTCGACAGGGTTGCAGCCCCAGCATTTT
>15|TRBV20-1|once|-|TRBJ1-5
CSAPRGGASNQPQHF
TGCAGTGCTCCCAGAGGGGGGGCGTCGAATCAGCCCCAGCATTTT
>14|TRBV6-1|-|-|TRBJ2-2
CASSVQRDTGELFF
TGTGCCAGCAGTGTACAGCGAGACACCGGGGAGCTGTTTTTT
>18|TRBV4-3|-|-|TRBJ2-4
CASSQETREGGKGNIQYF
TGCGCCAGCAGCCAAGAAACTCGGGAAGGGGGGAAGGGAAACATTCAGTACTTC
>14|TRBV29-1|-|TRBD2|TRBJ2-3
CSVMLAGEGDTQYF
TGCAGCGTCATGCTAGCGGGAGAAGGAGATACGCAGTATTTT
>15|TRBV5-1|-|-|TRBJ1-5
CASSSDPNSNQPQHF
TGCGCCAGCAGTTCGGATCCGAATAGCAATCAGCCCCAGCATTTT
>14|TRBV20-1|-|-|TRBJ2-1
CSARGARDNNEQFF
TGCAGTGCTAGAGGAGCCAGGGATAACAATGAGCAGTTCTTC
>11|TRBV28|-|TRBD1|TRBJ2-7
CASTEWTGRGF
TGTGCCAGCACTGAATGGACAGGGCGCGGCTTC
>16|TRBV4-3|-|TRBD1|TRBJ2-2
CASSRSGTGKRGELFF
TGCGCCAGCAGCCGTTCCGGGACAGGGAAACGGGGGGAGCTGTTTTTT
>16|TRBV4-3|once|-|TRBJ2-4
CASSQVPALAKNIQYF
TGCGCCAGCAGCCAAGTTCCGGCCCTAGCCAAAAACATTCAGTACTTC
>15|TRBV7-9|-|-|TRBJ2-4
CASSPGSRGGNIQYF
TGTGCCAGCAGCCCAGGTAGTAGGGGTGGAAACATTCAGTACTTC
>11|TRBV7-9|-|-|TRBJ2-3
CASSPSNTQYF
TGTGCCAGCAGCCCTTCCAATACGCAGTATTTT
>13|TRBV7-2|-|-|TRBJ1-2
CASSLGQTSGYTF
TGTGCCAGCAGCTTAGGTCAAACTTCTGGCTACACCTTC
>15|TRBV29-1|-|-|TRBJ2-7
CSVAGGVDGSYEQYF
TGCAGCGTTGCAGGGGGGGTGGACGGCTCCTACGAGCAGTACTTC
>13|TRBV28|-|-|TRBJ2-1
CASTHRVGNEQFF
TGTGCCAGCACTCACAGGGTAGGCAATGAGCAGTTCTTC
>11|TRBV6-2/TRBV6-3|-|-|TRBJ1-1
CASSQTAEAFF
TGTGCCAGCAGTCAGACAGCAGAAGCTTTCTTT
>13|TRBV30|-|-|TRBJ2-1
CAGAESSYNEQFF
TGTGCCGGAGCGGAGAGCTCCTACAATGAGCAGTTCTTC
>13|TRBV30|once|-|TRBJ2-4
CAWSAPQGKVQYF
TGTGCCTGGAGTGCCCCTCAAGGAAAGGTTCAGTACTTC
>14|TRBV20-1|once|-|TRBJ2-1
CSASASPTYNEQFF
TGCAGTGCTAGCGCTAGCCCTACCTACAATGAGCAGTTCTTC
>15|TRBV7-2|-|-|TRBJ2-7
CASSSGRQSNHEQYF
TGTGCCAGCAGCTCCGGGCGGCAGTCGAATCACGAGCAGTACTTC
>13|TRBV29-1|-|TRBD2|TRBJ2-1
CSAATSGKNEQFF
TGCAGCGCCGCGACTAGCGGGAAGAATGAGCAGTTCTTC
>13|TRBV29-1|-|TRBD2|TRBJ2-5
CSVGDYLKETQYF
TGCAGCGTGGGGGACTACTTGAAAGAGACCCAGTACTTC
>13|TRBV29-1|-|TRBD2|TRBJ2-1
CSAAAGGMREQFF
TGCAGCGCTGCTGCGGGAGGGATGCGTGAGCAGTTCTTC
>13|TRBV2|-|-|TRBJ2-5
CASSRDGKETQYF
TGTGCCAGCAGTCGGGACGGTAAAGAGACCCAGTACTTC
>13|TRBV3-1|-|TRBD1|TRBJ2-5
CASRLRGLETQYF
TGTGCCAGCAGATTAAGGGGGCTGGAGACCCAGTACTTC
>13|TRBV20-1|-|-|TRBJ2-7
CSTPGTGNYEQYF
TGCAGTACCCCCGGGACTGGCAACTACGAGCAGTACTTC
>13|TRBV20-1|-|-|TRBJ2-5
CSARDTAQETQYF
TGCAGTGCCCGGGACACCGCCCAAGAGACCCAGTACTTC
>13|TRBV20-1|-|-|TRBJ1-1
CSPYGGRGTEAFF
TGCAGTCCTTATGGGGGGCGGGGGACTGAAGCTTTCTTT
>9|TRBV29-1|-|-|TRBJ2-5
CSVEETQYF
TGCAGCGTAGAGGAGACCCAGTACTTC
>16|TRBV12-3/TRBV12-4|-|-|TRBJ2-2
CASSLGAGQNTGELFF
TGTGCCAGCAGTTTAGGCGCAGGGCAGAACACCGGGGAGCTGTTTTTT
>18|TRBV4-2|-|TRBD2|TRBJ2-5
CASSQETSGRAEIETQYF
TGTGCCAGCAGCCAAGAGACTAGCGGGAGGGCCGAGATCGAGACCCAGTACTTC
>15|TRBV12-3/TRBV12-4|-|-|TRBJ2-7
CASSYTPGHIYEQYF
TGTGCCAGCAGCTATACACCGGGACATATCTACGAGCAGTACTTC
>16|TRBV28|-|-|TRBJ1-2
CASSFLRGTSVYGYTF
TGTGCCAGCAGTTTTCTGCGGGGGACGTCAGTCTATGGCTACACCTTC
>11|TRBV28|-|-|TRBJ2-1
CASRAGGEQFF
TGTGCCAGCAGGGCTGGTGGTGAGCAGTTCTTC
>13|TRBV2|-|-|TRBJ2-7
CASRLHTRDEQYF
TGTGCCAGCAGGCTTCACACAAGGGACGAGCAGTACTTC